The 10 T cell receptor beta chains listed next were all sequenced from one sample in a study of cytomegalovirus exposure and HLA in healthy donors. PCR involved 60 Vbeta and 13 Jbeta primers. Generated by immunoSEQ multiplex PCR, the TCRdb table keeps only in-frame clones and is missing some. The sample has 140,000 to 150,000 clones; the top ten hold 0.96%. The sequencing input was PBMCs. The receptor source for this set is a male donor in good health and CMV-seronegative.

This chain joins TRBV6-5 and TRBJ1-2, with D possibly TRBD1 on 5 matching bases. Trimming shortened V by 2 bases and J by 5 bases, and 6 bases separated the two germline ends. There are 12 residues in the CDR3. Per germline, CDR1 MNHEY and CDR2 SVGAGI. The CDR3 DNA reads as TGTGCCAGCAGTTACGGGGGGTATGGCTACACCTTC. It is translated as CASSYGGYGYTF.

The chain joins TRBV6-5 to TRBJ1-1; D is unclear. V lost 5 bases to trimming and J lost 3 bases, with 16 bases between them. The V gene's germline CDR1 is MNHEY and CDR2 SVGAGI. The CDR3 length is 15 residues. CDR3 DNA: TGTGCCAGCAGTGTAATCGGAGTTGCGTACACTGAAGCTTTCTTT. Residues: CASSVIGVAYTEAFF.

The chain uses TRBV25-1 and TRBJ1-2; D possibly corresponds to TRBD1 (5 bases). The germline gives CDR1 MGHDK, CDR2 SYGVNS. There are 13 residues in the CDR3. Trimming removed 3 bases at V and 7 bases at J, with 12 bases between. In DNA form, the CDR3 reads TGTGCCAGCAGTGACAGGGCCGAAGGTGGCTACACCTTC. Its translation is CASSDRAEGGYTF.

On this clone: Other DNA variants within this sample encode the same CDR3. The rearrangement joins TRBV15 to TRBJ2-7; no clear D gene. Germline CDR1 is LNHNV and CDR2 is YYDKDF (reference sequence). This CDR3 has 12 amino acids. V dropped 0 bases and J dropped 3 bases, with 3 bases sitting between them. CDR3 amino acids: CATSRDSYEQYF. CDR3 nucleotide sequence: TGTGCCACCAGCAGAGACAGCTACGAGCAGTACTTC.

The V gene is TRBV28, the J gene TRBJ2-1, with TRBD1 identical over 8 bases. The CDR3 is made up of 15 amino acids. V was pared by 4 bases and J by 2 bases, with 4 bases of the junction left unmatched. Germline V lookup: CDR1 MDHEN, CDR2 SYDVKM. In DNA form, the CDR3 reads TGTGCCAGCAGTTCCGGACAGGGTACCTACAATGAGCAGTTCTTC. Its protein product is CASSSGQGTYNEQFF.

This chain uses TRBV4-2 with TRBJ2-7; D is possibly TRBD1 (6 bases). V gave up 4 bases and J gave up 2 bases, with 12 bases separating them. CDR1 is LGHNA, CDR2 YNFKEQ, per germline. The CDR3 covers 14 residues. In nucleotides, the CDR3 is TGTGCCAGCAGCCGAGACAGGTCCGCCTACGAGCAGTACTTC. Translated, it gives CASSRDRSAYEQYF.

V is TRBV20-1 and J is TRBJ2-1, with D unresolved. The germline CDR1 and CDR2 sequences are DFQATT and SNEGSKA (reference sequence). V was clipped by 4 bases and J by 8 bases, with 9 bases between them. The CDR3 is 11 residues long. The CDR3 sequence is CSAKDGDEQFF. The CDR3 nucleotides read TGCAGTGCTAAGGATGGAGATGAGCAGTTCTTC.

The V call is TRBV19, the J call TRBJ1-5; D gene ambiguous. Germline-derived CDR1 and CDR2 are LNHDA and SQIVND (reference sequence). Trimming took 4 bases from V and 5 from J, leaving 15 bases between them. The CDR3 totals 15 residues. Written as DNA, the CDR3 is TGTGCCAGTAGTAGAGTAATCGAGTCCGATCAGCCCCAGCATTTT. Its translation is CASSRVIESDQPQHF.

The chain combines TRBV27 with TRBJ2-7; possible D gene TRBD1, 5 bases. Germline CDR1 and CDR2: MNHEY and SMNVEV (reference sequence). The V end was cut by 6 bases, the J end by 0 bases, with 15 bases between. CDR3 length: 15 amino acids. This CDR3 is CASSPTTGSSYEQYF. CDR3 sequence (DNA): TGTGCCAGCAGCCCCACCACAGGTAGCTCCTACGAGCAGTACTTC.

J is TRBJ1-2 and V is TRBV7-9, with D perhaps TRBD1 (6 bases). V gave up 5 bases and J gave up 0 bases, with 10 bases separating them. Germline CDR1 SEHNR, CDR2 FQNEAQ (reference sequence). The CDR3 covers 14 residues. Written as DNA, the CDR3 is TGTGCCAGCAGCCCGCGGGGGCCTAACTATGGCTACACCTTC. Its translation: CASSPRGPNYGYTF.